The clone carrying this T cell receptor beta chain was counted between two and nine times. Its antigen is still unknown. This CDR3 fails to terminate in the conserved phenylalanine or tryptophan, so it likely reflects a read error. This sample is drawn from a study of blood T cells in healthy people across ages. In the study overall: Per every two T cells, about one barcoded beta molecule was captured by template switching. Study findings and constraints: CMV infection status of these donors was not known. Older age coincided with a roughly linear decline in TCR beta diversity per million T cells.

For the second PCR, which ran for about 6 to 12 cycles, a sample-barcoded 5' primer and a J-beta primer mix were used. In TCRdb, the 5' RACE reads were re-called with MiXCR into one record per CDR3 protein. Among about 1.6 million distinct CDR3 sequences listed, about 31% were seen once. Total RNA was isolated from each sample in quantities of at least 5 micrograms. Germline V CDR1 and CDR2: MNHNY, SVGAGI (reference sequence). Trimming stripped 5 bases from V and 6 bases from J, with 13 bases between. The CDR3 totals 13 residues. The rearrangement joins TRBV6-6 to TRBJ1-1, with TRBD1 as a possible D gene (6 bases). The sequenced sample was blood. The origin of this receptor is a young woman in good health. The CDR3 coding sequence is TGTGCCAGCAGTCAGCGGGGGCTCGCTGAAGCTTTCTTG. Encoded protein: CASSQRGLAEAFL.